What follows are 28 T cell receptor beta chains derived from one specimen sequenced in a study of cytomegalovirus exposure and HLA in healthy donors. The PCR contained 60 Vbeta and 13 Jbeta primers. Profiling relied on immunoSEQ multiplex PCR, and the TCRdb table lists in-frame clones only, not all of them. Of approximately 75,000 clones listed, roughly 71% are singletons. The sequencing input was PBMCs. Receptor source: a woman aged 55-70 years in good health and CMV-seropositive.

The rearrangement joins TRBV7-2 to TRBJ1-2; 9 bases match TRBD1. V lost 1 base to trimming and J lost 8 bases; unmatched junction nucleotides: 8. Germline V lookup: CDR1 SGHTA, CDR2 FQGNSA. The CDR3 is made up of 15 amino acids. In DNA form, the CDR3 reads TGTGCCAGCAGCTTAGGCCCGGGACAGGGAGGCGGCTACACCTTC. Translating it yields CASSLGPGQGGGYTF.

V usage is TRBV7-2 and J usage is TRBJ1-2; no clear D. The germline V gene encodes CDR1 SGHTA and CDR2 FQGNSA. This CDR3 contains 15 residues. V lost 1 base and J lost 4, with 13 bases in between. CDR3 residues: CASSLVGASAYGYTF. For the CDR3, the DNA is TGTGCCAGCAGCTTAGTCGGAGCCAGCGCCTATGGCTACACCTTC.

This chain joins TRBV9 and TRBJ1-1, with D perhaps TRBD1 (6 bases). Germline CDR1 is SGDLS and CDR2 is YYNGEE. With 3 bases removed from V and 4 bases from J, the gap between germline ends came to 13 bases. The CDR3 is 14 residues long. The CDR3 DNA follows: TGTGCCAGCAGCGGGGGGCGCGGGGGCACTGAAGCTTTCTTT. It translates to CASSGGRGGTEAFF. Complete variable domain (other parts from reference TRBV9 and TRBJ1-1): DSGVTQTPKHLITATGQRVTLRCSPRSGDLSVYWYQQSLDQGLQFLIQYYNGEERAKGNILERFSAQQFPDLHSELNLSSLELGDSALYFCASSGGRGGTEAFFGQGTRLTVV.

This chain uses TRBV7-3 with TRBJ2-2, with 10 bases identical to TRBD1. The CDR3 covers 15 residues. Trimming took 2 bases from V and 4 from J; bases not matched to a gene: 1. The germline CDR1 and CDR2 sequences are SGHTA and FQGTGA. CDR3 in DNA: TGTGCCAGCAGCTTAGACAGGGGGCGCACCGGGGAGCTGTTTTTT. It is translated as CASSLDRGRTGELFF.

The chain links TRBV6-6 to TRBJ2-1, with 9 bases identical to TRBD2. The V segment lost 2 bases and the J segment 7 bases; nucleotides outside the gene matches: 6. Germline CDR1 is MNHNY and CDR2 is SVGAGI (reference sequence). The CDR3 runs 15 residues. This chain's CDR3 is CASSYGGLARNEQFF. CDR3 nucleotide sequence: TGTGCCAGCAGTTACGGGGGACTAGCAAGGAATGAGCAGTTCTTC.

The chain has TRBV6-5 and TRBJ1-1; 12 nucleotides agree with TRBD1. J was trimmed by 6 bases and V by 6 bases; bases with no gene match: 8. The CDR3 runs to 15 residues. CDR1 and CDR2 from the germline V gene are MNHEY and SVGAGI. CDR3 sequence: CASSRGTGGIAEAFF. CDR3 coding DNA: TGTGCCAGCAGCCGTGGGACAGGGGGCATCGCTGAAGCTTTCTTT.

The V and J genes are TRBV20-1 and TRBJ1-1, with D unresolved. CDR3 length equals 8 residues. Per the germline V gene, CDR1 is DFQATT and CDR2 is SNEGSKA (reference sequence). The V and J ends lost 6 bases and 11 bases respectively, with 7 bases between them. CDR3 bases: TGCAGTGCCTCGGAGGCTTTCTTT. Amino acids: CSASEAFF.

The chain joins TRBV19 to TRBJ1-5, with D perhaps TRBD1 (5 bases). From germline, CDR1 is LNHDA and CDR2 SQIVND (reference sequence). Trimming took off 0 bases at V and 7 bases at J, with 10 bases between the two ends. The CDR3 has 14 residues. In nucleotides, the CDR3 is TGTGCCAGTAGTATAGACCAAGGGGCCCAGCCCCAGCATTTT. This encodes CASSIDQGAQPQHF.

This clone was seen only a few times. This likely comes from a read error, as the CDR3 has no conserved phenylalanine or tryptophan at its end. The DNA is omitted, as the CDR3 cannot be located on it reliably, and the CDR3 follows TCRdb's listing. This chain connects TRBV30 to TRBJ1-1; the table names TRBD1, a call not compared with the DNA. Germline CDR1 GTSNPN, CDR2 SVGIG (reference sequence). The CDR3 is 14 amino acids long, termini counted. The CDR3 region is CALRDRHGAPEALV.

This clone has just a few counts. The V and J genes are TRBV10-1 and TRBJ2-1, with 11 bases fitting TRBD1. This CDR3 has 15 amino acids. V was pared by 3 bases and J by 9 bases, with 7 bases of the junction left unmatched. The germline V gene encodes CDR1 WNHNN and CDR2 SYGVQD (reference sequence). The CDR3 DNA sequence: TGCGCCAGCAGTGACTCGGGACAGGGGGGAAGTGAGCAGTTCTTC. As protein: CASSDSGQGGSEQFF.

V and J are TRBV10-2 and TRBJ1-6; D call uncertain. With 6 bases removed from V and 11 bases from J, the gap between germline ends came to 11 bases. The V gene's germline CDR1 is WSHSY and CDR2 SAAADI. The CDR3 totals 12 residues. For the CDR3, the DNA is TGCGCCAGCAGCCCCGGGATGCCACCCCTCCACTTT. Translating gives CASSPGMPPLHF.

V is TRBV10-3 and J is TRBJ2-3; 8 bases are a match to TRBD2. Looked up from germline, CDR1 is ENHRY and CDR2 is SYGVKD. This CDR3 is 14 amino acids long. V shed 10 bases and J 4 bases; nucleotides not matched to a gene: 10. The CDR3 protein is CATKLADAADTQYF. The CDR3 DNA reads TGTGCCACTAAACTAGCGGACGCAGCAGATACGCAGTATTTT.

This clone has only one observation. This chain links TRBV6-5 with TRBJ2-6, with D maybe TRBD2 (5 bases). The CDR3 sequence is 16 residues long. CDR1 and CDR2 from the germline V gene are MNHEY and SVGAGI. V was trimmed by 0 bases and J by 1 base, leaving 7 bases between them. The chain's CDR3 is CASSYSSGSGANVLTF. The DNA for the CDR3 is TGTGCCAGCAGTTACTCTTCGGGATCTGGGGCCAACGTCCTGACTTTC.

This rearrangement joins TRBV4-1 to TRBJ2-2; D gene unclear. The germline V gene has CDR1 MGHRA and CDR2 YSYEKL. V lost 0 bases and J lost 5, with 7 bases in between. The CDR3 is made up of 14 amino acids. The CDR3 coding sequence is TGCGCCAGCAGCCAAGATCGTATAACCGGGGAGCTGTTTTTT. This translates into CASSQDRITGELFF.

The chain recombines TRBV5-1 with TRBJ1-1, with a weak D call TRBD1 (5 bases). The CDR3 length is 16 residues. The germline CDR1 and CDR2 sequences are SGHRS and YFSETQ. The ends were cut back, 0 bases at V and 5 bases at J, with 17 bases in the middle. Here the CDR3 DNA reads TGCGCCAGCAGCTTGGGGACATCGGGTATATTGACTGAAGCTTTCTTT. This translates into CASSLGTSGILTEAFF.

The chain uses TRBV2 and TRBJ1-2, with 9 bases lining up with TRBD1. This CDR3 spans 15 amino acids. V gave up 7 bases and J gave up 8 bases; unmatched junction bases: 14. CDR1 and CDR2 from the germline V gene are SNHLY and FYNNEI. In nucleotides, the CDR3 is TGTGCCAGCATCCTCGGAAGGACAGGGGCCAGCGGCTACACCTTC. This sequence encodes CASILGRTGASGYTF.

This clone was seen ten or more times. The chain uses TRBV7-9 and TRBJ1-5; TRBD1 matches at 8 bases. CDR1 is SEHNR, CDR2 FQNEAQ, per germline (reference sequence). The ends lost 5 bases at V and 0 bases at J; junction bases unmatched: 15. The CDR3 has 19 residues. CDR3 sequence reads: CASSPGTGGLFDSNQPQHF. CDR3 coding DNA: TGTGCCAGCAGCCCAGGGACAGGCGGTCTATTCGATAGCAATCAGCCCCAGCATTTT.

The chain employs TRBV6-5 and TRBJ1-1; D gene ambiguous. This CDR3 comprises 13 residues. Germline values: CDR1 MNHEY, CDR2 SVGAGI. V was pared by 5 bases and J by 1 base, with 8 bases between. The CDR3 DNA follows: TGTGCCAGCAGTATCACGGGGAACACTGAAGCTTTCTTT. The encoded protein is CASSITGNTEAFF.

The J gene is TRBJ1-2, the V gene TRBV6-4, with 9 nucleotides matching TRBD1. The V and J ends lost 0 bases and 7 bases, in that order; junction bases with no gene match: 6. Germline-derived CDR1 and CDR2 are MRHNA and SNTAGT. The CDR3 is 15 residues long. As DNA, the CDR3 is TGTGCCAGCAGTGACTCGACAGGGGGGATAAGTGGCTACACCTTC. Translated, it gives CASSDSTGGISGYTF.

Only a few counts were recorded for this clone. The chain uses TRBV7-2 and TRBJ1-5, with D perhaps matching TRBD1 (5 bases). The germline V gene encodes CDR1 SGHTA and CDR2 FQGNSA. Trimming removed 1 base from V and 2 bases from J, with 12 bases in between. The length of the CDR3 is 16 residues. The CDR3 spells CASSLGWGGGNQPQHF. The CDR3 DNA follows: TGTGCCAGCAGCTTAGGATGGGGCGGGGGCAATCAGCCCCAGCATTTT. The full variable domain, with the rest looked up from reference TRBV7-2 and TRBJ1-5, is GAGVSQSPSNKVTEKGKDVELRCDPISGHTALYWYRQSLGQGLEFLIYFQGNSAPDKSGLPSDRFSAERTGGSVSTLTIQRTQQEDSAVYLCASSLGWGGGNQPQHFGDGTRLSIL.

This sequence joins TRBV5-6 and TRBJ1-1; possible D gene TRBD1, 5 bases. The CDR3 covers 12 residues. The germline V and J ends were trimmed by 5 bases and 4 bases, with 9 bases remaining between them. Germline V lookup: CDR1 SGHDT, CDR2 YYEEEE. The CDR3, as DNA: TGTGCCAGCAGTGACAGATTCACTGAAGCTTTCTTT. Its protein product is CASSDRFTEAFF.

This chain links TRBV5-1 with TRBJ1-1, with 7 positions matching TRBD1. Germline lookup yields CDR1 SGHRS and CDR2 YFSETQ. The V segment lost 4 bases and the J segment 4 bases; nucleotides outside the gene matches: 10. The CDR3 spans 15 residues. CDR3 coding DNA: TGCGCCAGCAGCACCCCCGACAGGGTGGGCACTGAAGCTTTCTTT. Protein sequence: CASSTPDRVGTEAFF.

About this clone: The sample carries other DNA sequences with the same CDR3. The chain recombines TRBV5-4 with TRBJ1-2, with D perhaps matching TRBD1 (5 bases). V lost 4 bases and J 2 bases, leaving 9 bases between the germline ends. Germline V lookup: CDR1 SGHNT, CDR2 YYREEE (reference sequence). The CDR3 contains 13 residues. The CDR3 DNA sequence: TGTGCCAGCAGCCCAGACAGAAACTATGGCTACACCTTC. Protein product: CASSPDRNYGYTF.

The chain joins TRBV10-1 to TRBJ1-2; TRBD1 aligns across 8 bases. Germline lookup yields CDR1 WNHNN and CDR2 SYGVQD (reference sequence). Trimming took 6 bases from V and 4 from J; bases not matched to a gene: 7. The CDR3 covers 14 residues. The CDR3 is CASSPGTGVYGYTF. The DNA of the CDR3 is TGCGCCAGCAGCCCCGGGACAGGTGTCTATGGCTACACCTTC.

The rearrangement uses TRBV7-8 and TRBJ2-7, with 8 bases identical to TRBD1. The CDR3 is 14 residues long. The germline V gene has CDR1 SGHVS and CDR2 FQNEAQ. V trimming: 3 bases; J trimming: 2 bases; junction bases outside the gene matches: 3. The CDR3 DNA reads TGTGCCAGCAGCTTTAGACAGGGGACCTACGAGCAGTACTTC. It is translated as CASSFRQGTYEQYF.

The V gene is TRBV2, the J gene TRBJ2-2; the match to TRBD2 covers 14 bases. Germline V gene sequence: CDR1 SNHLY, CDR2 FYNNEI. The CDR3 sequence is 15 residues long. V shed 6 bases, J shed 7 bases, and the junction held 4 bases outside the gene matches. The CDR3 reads CASRGLAGVDGELFF. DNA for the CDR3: TGTGCCAGCAGGGGACTAGCGGGAGTCGACGGGGAGCTGTTTTTT.

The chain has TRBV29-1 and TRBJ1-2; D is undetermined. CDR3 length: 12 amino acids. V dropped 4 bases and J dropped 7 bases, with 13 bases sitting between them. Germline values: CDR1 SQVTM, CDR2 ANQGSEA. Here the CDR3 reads CSVASPAGGYTF. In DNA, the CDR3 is TGCAGCGTTGCAAGCCCGGCGGGTGGCTACACCTTC.

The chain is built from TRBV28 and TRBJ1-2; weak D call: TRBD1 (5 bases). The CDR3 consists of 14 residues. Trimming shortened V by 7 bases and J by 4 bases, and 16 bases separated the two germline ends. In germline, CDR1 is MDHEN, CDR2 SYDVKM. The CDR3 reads CASTTATSSYGYTF. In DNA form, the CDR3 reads TGTGCCAGCACGACAGCTACCAGTAGCTATGGCTACACCTTC.